The T cell receptor (beta chain) described here comes from a study of cytomegalovirus exposure and HLA in healthy donors. Study background: The 120 or so validation repertoires used the same platform as the 650 to 850 first-cohort repertoires, a later analysis reported.

Study observations and caveats: The study labeled around 160 TCR beta chains cytomegalovirus-associated.

Method: immunoSEQ multiplex PCR; TCRdb's copy keeps in-frame clones and lacks some. The sample lists some 41,000 clones, roughly 93% seen once, with more than 2% in the top ten. Concerning this clone itself: Its antigen is as yet unknown.

Donors came from a validation cohort of about 110 subjects, distinct from the first 666-subject cohort. The germline CDR1 and CDR2 sequences are SGHRS and YFSETQ. This CDR3 is 14 amino acids long. Unmatched junction bases numbered 4, after V lost 3 bases and J lost 4 bases. The source is a woman aged 18-29 years in good health and CMV-seronegative. Source material: PBMCs. This chain joins TRBV5-1 and TRBJ2-4; 7 bases are shared with TRBD2. CDR3 coding DNA: TGCGCCAGCAGCTCGGAGCGGGAAAAAAACATTCAGTACTTC. Translating it yields CASSSEREKNIQYF.